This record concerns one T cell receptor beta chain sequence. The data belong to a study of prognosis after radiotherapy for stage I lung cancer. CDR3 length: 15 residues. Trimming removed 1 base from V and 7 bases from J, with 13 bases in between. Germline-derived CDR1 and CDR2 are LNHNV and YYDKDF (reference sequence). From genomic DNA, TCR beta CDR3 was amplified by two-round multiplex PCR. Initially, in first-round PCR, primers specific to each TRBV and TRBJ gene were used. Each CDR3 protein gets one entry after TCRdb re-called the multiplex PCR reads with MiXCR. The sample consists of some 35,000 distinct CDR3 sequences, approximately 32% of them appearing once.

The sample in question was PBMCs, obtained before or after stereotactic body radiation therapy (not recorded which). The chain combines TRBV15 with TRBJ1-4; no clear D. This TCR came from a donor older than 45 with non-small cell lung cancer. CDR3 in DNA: TGTGCCACCAGCAGAGTGAATGAAGTAGGTGAAAAACTGTTTTTT. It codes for CATSRVNEVGEKLFF.